The 5 T cell receptor beta chains below come from one sample, sequenced in a study of T-cell memory formation after mild COVID-19. TCRdb re-called the 5' RACE reads with MiXCR, one entry per CDR3 protein. The table includes about 250,000 distinct CDR3 sequences, about a sixth detected once. Sequencing used PBMCs or a T cell subset sorted from them (not recorded which). These receptors were taken from a man younger than 30 who had mild COVID-19 (a few samples of this study predate the infection). Cell type and time point are not known.

This clonotype has a count of ten or more. The CDR3 region is CASSLRLGGKDEQFF. The CDR3 DNA is TGCGCCAGCAGCTTAAGGTTGGGGGGGAAGGATGAGCAGTTCTTC. The rearrangement uses TRBV5-1 and TRBJ2-1; TRBD2 agrees at 7 bases. Looked up from germline, CDR1 is SGHRS and CDR2 is YFSETQ. Losses at the gene ends were 2 bases for V and 8 bases for J; bases not matched to a gene: 10. The CDR3 has 15 residues.

The table lists this clonotype with a few counts. V is TRBV7-2 and J is TRBJ2-2; tentatively, D is TRBD1 (5 bases). V gave up 0 bases and J gave up 3 bases, with 8 bases separating them. The germline V gene has CDR1 SGHTA and CDR2 FQGNSA. This CDR3 contains 15 residues. CDR3 DNA sequence: TGTGCCAGCAGCTTAGCAGGGGTGCACACCGGGGAGCTGTTTTTT. It encodes CASSLAGVHTGELFF.

This clonotype was detected only a few times. The chain couples TRBV19 to TRBJ2-5; maybe TRBD1 (6 bases). Germline V gives CDR1 LNHDA, CDR2 SQIVND (reference sequence). The CDR3 contains 13 residues. Deletions cut 10 bases from V and 0 bases from J, with 12 bases between. CDR3 sequence reads: CATSTGYQETQYF. CDR3 sequence (DNA): TGTGCCACTTCGACAGGATACCAAGAGACCCAGTACTTC. Filled out from reference TRBV19 and TRBJ2-5, the complete variable domain reads DGGITQSPKYLFRKEGQNVTLSCEQNLNHDAMYWYRQDPGQGLRLIYYSQIVNDFQKGDIAEGYSVSREKKESFPLTVTSAQKNPTAFYLCATSTGYQETQYFGPGTRLLVL.

The chain links TRBV7-2 to TRBJ2-5; D is unclear. This CDR3 comprises 13 residues. Germline-derived CDR1 and CDR2 are SGHTA and FQGNSA. The germline V and J ends were trimmed by 1 base and 2 bases, with 5 bases remaining between them. Here the CDR3 reads CASSLVLQETQYF. The CDR3, as DNA: TGTGCCAGCAGCTTAGTCTTACAAGAGACCCAGTACTTC.

This clonotype was seen more than once but under ten times. The chain carries TRBV20-1 and TRBJ2-2; 8 nucleotides match TRBD1. Germline V gene sequence: CDR1 DFQATT, CDR2 SNEGSKA (reference sequence). The CDR3 runs 13 residues. J was trimmed by 7 bases and V by 5 bases; bases with no gene match: 6. Written as DNA, the CDR3 is TGCAGTGCTCCGGACAGGGTCAACGGGGAGCTGTTTTTT. Protein product: CSAPDRVNGELFF.